This TCR beta chain was obtained from a study of cytomegalovirus exposure and HLA in healthy donors. As for the study in general: Early release data held about 92 million unique TCRs from HLA-typed donors. Findings of the study overall: Several V segments, TRBV6-2 and TRBV6-3 among them, could not be told apart and were dropped. Later, an analysis found that common viral pathogens appeared to be linked with several of the most significant clusters. Most likely, a cluster of highly shared sequence variants arose as a sequencing artifact.

The J segment lost 6 bases and the V segment lost 3 bases, leaving 2 bases of the junction unmatched. CDR3 length: 13 residues. In germline, CDR1 is SGHNT, CDR2 YENEEA. Use of 60 Vbeta and 13 Jbeta primers characterized the PCR. Here immunoSEQ multiplex PCR was the method, and the copy in TCRdb shows in-frame clones only, minus some. In the table there are approximately 95,000 clones, about 80% of which are singletons. This clone was detected only a few times. What it recognizes is unknown. The source material was PBMCs. This chain links TRBV11-3 with TRBJ2-1, with 7 bases aligning to TRBD1. This clonotype originated in a man aged 18 to 30 in good health and CMV-seropositive. The CDR3 nucleotides read TGTGCCAGCAGCTTTGACAGGGTCAATGAGCAGTTCTTC. Protein: CASSFDRVNEQFF.